Shown below are 29 T cell receptor beta chains from a single sample sequenced in a study of blood T cell repertoires in COVID-19. Sequenced by immunoSEQ multiplex PCR; TCRdb stores in-frame clones only, minus some. The sample carries about 120,000 clones, 70% to 90% recorded once. The specimen sequenced was peripheral blood. All receptors derive from a human donor in a cohort sampled during active COVID-19.

This chain uses TRBV28 with TRBJ1-5, with 7 bases that match TRBD1. Germline assignment: CDR1 MDHEN and CDR2 SYDVKM. The ends lost 6 bases at V and 6 bases at J; junction bases unmatched: 8. The CDR3 loop spans 14 amino acids. The CDR3 spells CASSPRQGVQPQHF. CDR3 nucleotides: TGTGCCAGCAGCCCAAGACAGGGTGTTCAGCCCCAGCATTTT. Based on the CDR3 plus reference TRBV28 and TRBJ1-5, the full variable domain is DVKVTQSSRYLVKRTGEKVFLECVQDMDHENMFWYRQDPGLGLRLIYFSYDVKMKEKGDIPEGYSVSREKKERFSLILESASTNQTSMYLCASSPRQGVQPQHFGDGTRLSIL.

The V call is TRBV7-6, the J call TRBJ2-1; D call uncertain. The CDR3 is 17 residues long. The germline gives CDR1 SGHVS, CDR2 FNYEAQ. V was pared by 4 bases and J by 0 bases, with 16 bases between. The CDR3 DNA reads as TGTGCCAGCAGCTCGACGACTCCACAAAGCTCCTACAATGAGCAGTTCTTC. Residues: CASSSTTPQSSYNEQFF.

The V call is TRBV6-1, the J call TRBJ2-7, with D perhaps TRBD1 (5 bases). The CDR3 length is 15 residues. V lost 2 bases to trimming and J lost 1 base, with 12 bases between them. CDR1 and CDR2 (germline): MNHNS, SASEGT. CDR3 amino acids: CASSEIGQASYEQYF. CDR3 sequence (DNA): TGTGCCAGCAGTGAAATAGGACAAGCTTCCTACGAGCAGTACTTC.

The chain employs TRBV24-1 and TRBJ2-3; 9 bases line up with TRBD1. V trimming: 4 bases; J trimming: 2 bases; junction bases outside the gene matches: 6. Germline loops: CDR1 KGHDR, CDR2 SFDVKD. The CDR3 is 16 amino acids. The DNA of the CDR3 is TGTGCCACCAGTGACTCCAGGACAGGGGCCACAGATACGCAGTATTTT. Translated, it gives CATSDSRTGATDTQYF.

V gene TRBV4-2 combines with J gene TRBJ2-7; D perhaps matches TRBD1 (5 bases). Germline V gene sequence: CDR1 LGHNA, CDR2 YNFKEQ. Trimming removed 1 base from V and 7 bases from J, with 5 bases in between. This CDR3 contains 11 residues. CDR3 sequence reads: CASSQAGEQYF. The CDR3 nucleotides are TGTGCCAGCAGCCAAGCAGGGGAGCAGTACTTC.

CDR3 loop: CASSSFVYNEQFF. The CDR3 nucleotides are TGTGCCTCGTCTAGCTTCGTCTACAATGAGCAGTTCTTC. The chain has TRBV30 and TRBJ2-1; tentative D call: TRBD2 (5 bases). Germline V gene lookup returns CDR1 GTSNPN and CDR2 SVGIG (reference sequence). The CDR3 is 13 amino acids. The germline V and J ends were trimmed by 7 bases and 3 bases, with 13 bases remaining between them.

The V gene is TRBV29-1, the J gene TRBJ2-7; D perhaps matches TRBD1 (5 bases). The CDR3 loop spans 13 amino acids. Germline V CDR1 and CDR2: SQVTM, ANQGSEA. The V end lost 2 bases, the J end lost 6 bases, and 14 bases lay between the germline ends. Written as DNA, the CDR3 is TGCAGCGTTGAACCTCAGCAGGGATTCGAGCAGTACTTC. It yields the protein CSVEPQQGFEQYF.

The chain couples TRBV5-4 to TRBJ2-7; TRBD2 aligns across 10 bases. Germline V gives CDR1 SGHNT, CDR2 YYREEE (reference sequence). The junction had 2 bases not matched to a gene; V was cut back by 0 bases and J by 2 bases. The CDR3 loop spans 15 amino acids. CDR3: CASSLVLAGAYEQYF. The CDR3 DNA sequence: TGTGCCAGCAGCTTGGTCCTAGCGGGGGCCTACGAGCAGTACTTC.

This chain connects TRBV5-8 to TRBJ1-5; D is unresolved. The germline gives CDR1 SGHTS, CDR2 YDEGEE. The CDR3 covers 17 residues. Trimming took off 0 bases at V and 0 bases at J, with 13 bases between the two ends. CDR3 in amino acids: CASSLVWWQYSNQPQHF. CDR3 DNA: TGTGCCAGCAGCTTGGTGTGGTGGCAGTATAGCAATCAGCCCCAGCATTTT. The full variable domain, its missing parts supplied by reference TRBV5-8 and TRBJ1-5, is EAGVTQSPTHLIKTRGQQATLRCSPISGHTSVYWYQQALGLGLQFLLWYDEGEERNRGNFPPRFSGRQFPNYSSELNVNALELEDSALYLCASSLVWWQYSNQPQHFGDGTRLSIL.

This clone was seen once. The gene calls are TRBV18 and TRBJ2-1; 9 nucleotides align to TRBD2. Germline CDR1 KGHSH, CDR2 LQKENI. The CDR3 length is 17 residues. The J segment lost 9 bases and the V segment lost 0 bases, leaving 12 bases of the junction unmatched. This CDR3 is CASSPPVRLAEGVEQFF. CDR3 coding DNA: TGTGCCAGCTCACCACCGGTAAGACTAGCGGAGGGGGTTGAGCAGTTCTTC.

The rearrangement uses TRBV30 and TRBJ1-5; 10 bases align to TRBD1. Unmatched junction bases numbered 11, after V lost 8 bases and J lost 4 bases. Germline V gene data show CDR1 as GTSNPN and CDR2 as SVGIG (reference sequence). CDR3 length: 15 residues. CDR3 region: CALSSGQGSNQPQHF. The CDR3, as DNA: TGTGCCCTCTCCTCGGGACAGGGGAGTAATCAGCCCCAGCATTTT. The full variable domain, in which reference TRBV30 and TRBJ1-5 provide the parts outside the CDR3, is SQTIHQWPATLVQPVGSPLSLECTVEGTSNPNLYWYRQAAGRGLQLLFYSVGIGQISSEVPQNLSASRPQDRQFILSSKKLLLSDSGFYLCALSSGQGSNQPQHFGDGTRLSIL.

The rearrangement uses TRBV27 and TRBJ2-1; 14 positions agree with TRBD2. V gave up 5 bases and J gave up 2 bases; unmatched junction bases: 8. CDR1 is MNHEY, CDR2 SMNVEV, per germline (reference sequence). The CDR3 covers 18 residues. The CDR3 protein is CASSAGLAGVVTYNEQFF. DNA of the CDR3: TGTGCCAGCAGTGCGGGACTAGCGGGAGTAGTGACCTACAATGAGCAGTTCTTC.

The chain combines TRBV15 with TRBJ1-1; D is unclear. Germline V lookup: CDR1 LNHNV, CDR2 YYDKDF (reference sequence). The CDR3 spans 15 residues. V lost 2 bases, J lost 5 bases, and 15 bases lay in between. In nucleotides, the CDR3 is TGTGCCACCAGCAGACCCGTAGGTCGGGGTACTGAAGCTTTCTTT. This gives the protein CATSRPVGRGTEAFF.

This rearrangement joins TRBV10-2 to TRBJ2-7; D possibly corresponds to TRBD2 (6 bases). V lost 6 bases, J lost 0 bases, and 12 bases lay in between. Per the germline V gene, CDR1 is WSHSY and CDR2 is SAAADI. This CDR3 comprises 14 residues. CDR3 amino acids: CASRQRATSYEQYF. The CDR3 DNA sequence: TGCGCCAGCAGGCAGCGGGCTACCTCCTACGAGCAGTACTTC.

The chain is built from TRBV9 and TRBJ2-3, with 8 positions matching TRBD1. Looked up from germline, CDR1 is SGDLS and CDR2 is YYNGEE. The length of the CDR3 is 15 residues. With 5 bases clipped from V and 3 bases from J, the junction kept 8 bases outside the gene matches. CDR3 protein: CASSMDRARTDTQYF. For the CDR3, the DNA is TGTGCCAGCAGTATGGACAGGGCAAGGACAGATACGCAGTATTTT.

Comment on this clone: At one end the junction does not follow the germline gene, possibly because of a read error. The chain combines TRBV15 with TRBJ2-7, with 8 bases identical to TRBD1. The CDR3 spans 14 residues. Germline V lookup: CDR1 LNHNV, CDR2 YYDKDF (reference sequence). This chain's CDR3 is CATSRDRGSYEQYF. The DNA for the CDR3 is TGTGCCACCAGCCGAGACAGGGGCTCATACGAGCAGTACTTC. Using reference TRBV15 and TRBJ2-7 for the parts outside the CDR3, the full variable domain is DAMVIQNPRYQVTQFGKPVTLSCSQTLNHNVMYWYQQKSSQAPKLLFHYYDKDFNNEADTPDNFQSRRPNTSFCFLDIRSPGLGDTAMYLCATSRDRGSYEQYFGPGTRLTVT.

The chain couples TRBV7-6 to TRBJ1-4, with 12 bases matching TRBD1. The CDR3 extends over 16 amino acids. The germline CDR1 and CDR2 sequences are SGHVS and FNYEAQ. The ends lost 3 bases at V and 4 bases at J; junction bases unmatched: 3. CDR3 amino acids: CASSLGTGGGNEKLFF. The DNA for the CDR3 is TGTGCCAGCAGCTTGGGGACAGGGGGCGGTAATGAAAAACTGTTTTTT.

This sequence joins TRBV6-5 and TRBJ1-2; 7 bases align to TRBD1. After removal of 7 bases from V and 2 bases from J, the junction contained 1 base not matched to a gene. The CDR3 is 12 residues long. Germline V lookup: CDR1 MNHEY, CDR2 SVGAGI. The CDR3 loop reads CASTGQNYGYTF. The DNA for the CDR3 is TGTGCCAGCACGGGACAGAACTATGGCTACACCTTC.

This clone was found once. This chain links TRBV7-9 with TRBJ1-4; D remains ambiguous. The V end was cut by 1 base, the J end by 0 bases, with 9 bases between. The CDR3 is 16 amino acids. The germline gives CDR1 SEHNR, CDR2 FQNEAQ (reference sequence). CDR3 sequence reads: CASSLGASATNEKLFF. CDR3 nucleotides: TGTGCCAGCAGCTTAGGGGCAAGTGCAACTAATGAAAAACTGTTTTTT.

This chain joins TRBV19 and TRBJ1-6, with 8 bases that match TRBD1. CDR1 and CDR2 from the germline V gene are LNHDA and SQIVND (reference sequence). V shed 4 bases and J 7 bases; nucleotides not matched to a gene: 3. The CDR3 length is 14 residues. CDR3 sequence (DNA): TGTGCCAGTAGTAGGACAGGGAACAATTCACCCCTCCACTTT. It is translated as CASSRTGNNSPLHF.

This chain links TRBV7-2 with TRBJ2-7; D possibly corresponds to TRBD2 (6 bases). Germline V gives CDR1 SGHTA, CDR2 FQGNSA. The V end lost 5 bases, the J end lost 0 bases, and 14 bases lay between the germline ends. The CDR3 loop spans 15 amino acids. The CDR3 loop is CASSPLGGGSYEQYF. The CDR3 nucleotides are TGTGCCAGCAGCCCCCTGGGGGGAGGCTCCTACGAGCAGTACTTC.

The CDR3 region has the DNA TGCAGCGTTTCTCGGGACAGTTACACCGGGGAGCTGTTTTTT. Protein sequence: CSVSRDSYTGELFF. The chain links TRBV29-1 to TRBJ2-2, with 7 bases aligning to TRBD1. The CDR3 loop spans 14 amino acids. Germline CDR1 SQVTM, CDR2 ANQGSEA. J was trimmed by 3 bases and V by 5 bases; bases with no gene match: 6.

The rearrangement links TRBV23-1 to TRBJ1-2; TRBD1 is a possible D gene (5 bases). TRBV23-1 is given ORF status, its function remaining uncertain. The germline V and J ends were trimmed by 6 bases and 9 bases, with 20 bases remaining between them. This CDR3 region has 14 residues. In DNA form, the CDR3 reads TGCGCCAGCAGCTCAGTACCTCAGGGTAGTAGCTACACCTTC. It is translated as CASSSVPQGSSYTF.

This chain uses TRBV28 with TRBJ2-3; 8 bases map to TRBD2. The CDR3 extends over 18 amino acids. V lost 6 bases, J lost 3 bases, and 17 bases stayed unmatched. CDR1 and CDR2 (germline): MDHEN, SYDVKM. In nucleotides, the CDR3 is TGTGCCAGCAGCTTTTGGGATCCTGGACTAGCTTGGACAGATACGCAGTATTTT. Protein: CASSFWDPGLAWTDTQYF.

The chain recombines TRBV7-9 with TRBJ1-4; TRBD1 aligns across 7 bases. Germline CDR1 SEHNR, CDR2 FQNEAQ (reference sequence). Trimming at V came to 5 bases and at J to 2 bases, leaving 8 bases not matched to a gene. The CDR3 length is 16 residues. CDR3 amino acids: CASSPGEGATNEKLFF. The DNA of the CDR3 is TGTGCCAGCAGCCCCGGAGAGGGGGCGACTAATGAAAAACTGTTTTTT.

The genes are TRBV5-5 and TRBJ1-2, with D possibly matching TRBD1 (5 bases). The V gene's germline CDR1 is SGHKS and CDR2 YYEKEE (reference sequence). This CDR3 region has 16 residues. V was trimmed by 0 bases and J by 8 bases, leaving 20 bases between them. The CDR3 region is CASSLAGGAHEGGYTF. The CDR3 region has the DNA TGTGCCAGCAGCTTGGCCGGCGGGGCCCACGAGGGGGGCTACACCTTC. The whole variable domain, filled in from reference TRBV5-5 and TRBJ1-2, reads DAGVTQSPTHLIKTRGQQVTLRCSPISGHKSVSWYQQVLGQGPQFIFQYYEKEERGRGNFPDRFSARQFPNYSSELNVNALLLGDSALYLCASSLAGGAHEGGYTFGSGTRLTVV.

The chain combines TRBV6-5 with TRBJ1-1; 7 nucleotides align to TRBD1. The CDR3 is 14 residues long. Germline V gives CDR1 MNHEY, CDR2 SVGAGI. J was trimmed by 1 base and V by 7 bases; bases with no gene match: 6. Written as DNA, the CDR3 is TGTGCCAGCACCCCGGACAGGCAGAACACTGAAGCTTTCTTT. Translated, it gives CASTPDRQNTEAFF.

V is TRBV14 and J is TRBJ2-2, with 7 bases identical to TRBD1. V shed 3 bases and J 2 bases; nucleotides not matched to a gene: 9. The CDR3 contains 17 residues. The V gene's germline CDR1 is SGHDN and CDR2 FVKESK. CDR3 residues: CASSHLTGLLNTGELFF. The CDR3 nucleotides are TGTGCCAGCAGCCACCTGACAGGGCTTCTAAACACCGGGGAGCTGTTTTTT.

The chain combines TRBV30 with TRBJ1-4; D unclear. The CDR3 totals 17 residues. V gave up 6 bases and J gave up 4 bases, with 24 bases separating them. Germline CDR1 reads GTSNPN; CDR2 reads SVGIG (reference sequence). The CDR3 is CACKSRQKTVHNEKLFF. The CDR3 DNA reads as TGTGCCTGCAAATCTAGGCAGAAGACGGTACATAATGAAAAACTGTTTTTT.